This T cell receptor beta chain derives from a study of shared clonotypes between healthy human individuals. Across the whole study: Every donor yielded three CD4 naive, three CD4 memory, two CD8 naive and one CD8 memory plate.

Profiled with immunoSEQ multiplex PCR; TCRdb holds only in-frame clones, not every one. The sample consists of around 2.1 million clones, roughly 95% of them appearing once. With respect to this clone: Relative to the germline gene, one junction end is altered; a read error may explain this.

Healthy adults negative for HIV, lacking recent acute infections or vaccinations, served as donors. The sequence came from a man aged 18 to 29 in good health. Sequencing used naive CD4+ T cells sorted from blood. Subset: CD45RA+ positively selected.

CDR3 region: CASSSGPEVGNTIYF. Here the CDR3 DNA reads TGTGCTAGCAGCTCCGGGCCCGAAGTTGGAAACACCATATATTTT. The chain combines TRBV7-7 with TRBJ1-3, with D hard to call. This CDR3 region has 15 residues. CDR1 is SSHAT and CDR2 is FNYEAQ in the germline V gene (reference sequence).